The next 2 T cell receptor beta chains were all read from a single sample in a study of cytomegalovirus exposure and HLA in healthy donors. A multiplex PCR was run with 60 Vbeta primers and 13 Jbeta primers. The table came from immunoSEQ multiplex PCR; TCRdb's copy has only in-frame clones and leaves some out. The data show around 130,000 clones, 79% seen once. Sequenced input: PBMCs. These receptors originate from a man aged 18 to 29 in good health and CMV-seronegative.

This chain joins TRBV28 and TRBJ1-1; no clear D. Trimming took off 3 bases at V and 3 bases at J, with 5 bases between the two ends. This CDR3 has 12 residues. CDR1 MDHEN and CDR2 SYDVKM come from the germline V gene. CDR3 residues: CASSFSDTEAFF. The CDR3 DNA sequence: TGTGCCAGCAGTTTCTCGGACACTGAAGCTTTCTTT.

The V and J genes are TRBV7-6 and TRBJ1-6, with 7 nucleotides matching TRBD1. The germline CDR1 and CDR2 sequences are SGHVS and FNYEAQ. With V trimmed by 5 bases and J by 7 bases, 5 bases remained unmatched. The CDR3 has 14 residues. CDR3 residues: CASSPRGVNSPLHF. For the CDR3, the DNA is TGTGCCAGCAGCCCCAGGGGGGTAAATTCACCCCTCCACTTT.